One sample yielded the 30 T cell receptor beta chains listed below, sequenced in a study of cytomegalovirus exposure and HLA in healthy donors. 13 Jbeta primers and 60 Vbeta primers were used for the PCR. Profiled with immunoSEQ multiplex PCR; TCRdb holds only in-frame clones, not every one. The profile shows approximately 150,000 clones, 75% to 85% of them singletons. Sequenced material: PBMCs. These receptors were obtained from a man under 40 in good health and CMV-seropositive.

CDR3: CASSFYPRTSGTYNEQFF. CDR3 nucleotides: TGTGCCAGCAGCTTTTACCCGAGAACTAGCGGGACTTACAATGAGCAGTTCTTC. This chain joins TRBV7-3 and TRBJ2-1; 10 bases align to TRBD2. V was clipped by 3 bases and J by 4 bases; unmatched bases: 12. This CDR3 comprises 18 residues. The germline gives CDR1 SGHTA, CDR2 FQGTGA. The variable domain in full, completed from reference TRBV7-3 and TRBJ2-1, reads GAGVSQTPSNKVTEKGKYVELRCDPISGHTALYWYRQSLGQGPEFLIYFQGTGAADDSGLPNDRFFAVRPEGSVSTLKIQRTERGDSAVYLCASSFYPRTSGTYNEQFFGPGTRLTVL.

The rearrangement links TRBV7-2 to TRBJ2-5; 8 positions agree with TRBD2. CDR3 length: 16 residues. V was clipped by 5 bases and J by 2 bases; unmatched bases: 10. Per the germline V gene, CDR1 is SGHTA and CDR2 is FQGNSA. CDR3 sequence (DNA): TGTGCCAGCAGCCCATTTCTAGCGGGTTTACAAGAGACCCAGTACTTC. Translation gives CASSPFLAGLQETQYF.

This clone has just one count. This chain uses TRBV27 with TRBJ1-2, with TRBD1 identical over 10 bases. Germline V lookup: CDR1 MNHEY, CDR2 SMNVEV (reference sequence). With V trimmed by 5 bases and J by 0 bases, 3 bases remained unmatched. The CDR3 contains 15 residues. This CDR3 reads CASSLGQGANYGYTF. DNA of the CDR3: TGTGCCAGCAGTCTCGGACAGGGGGCTAACTATGGCTACACCTTC.

The chain uses TRBV4-3 and TRBJ2-1, with D maybe TRBD1 (6 bases). The CDR3 runs to 15 residues. Germline-derived CDR1 and CDR2 are LGHNA and YSLEER. Trimming stripped 0 bases from V and 8 bases from J, with 14 bases between. The CDR3 nucleotides are TGCGCCAGCAGCCAAGAAGGGGGTAGAAGCGATGAGCAGTTCTTC. Amino acid sequence: CASSQEGGRSDEQFF.

The V and J genes are TRBV19 and TRBJ2-1; the D gene is possibly TRBD2 (5 bases). Trimming removed 5 bases at V and 6 bases at J, with 11 bases between. CDR1 is LNHDA, CDR2 SQIVND, per germline (reference sequence). The CDR3 is made up of 13 amino acids. CDR3 sequence reads: CASSADLFNEQFF. The CDR3 bases are TGTGCCAGTAGTGCGGACTTATTCAATGAGCAGTTCTTC.

The gene calls are TRBV6-1 and TRBJ2-5, with 7 bases aligning to TRBD2. The CDR3 spans 13 residues. CDR1 and CDR2 from the germline V gene are MNHNS and SASEGT. The junction had 4 bases not matched to a gene; V was cut back by 5 bases and J by 4 bases. The CDR3 region has the DNA TGTGCCAGCAGTATGACTAGCCGAGAGACCCAGTACTTC. It is translated as CASSMTSRETQYF.

V and J are TRBV5-1 and TRBJ2-5; D is undetermined. With the DNA end fitting TRBJ2-7 better, the J assignment may be wrong. Germline lookup yields CDR1 SGHRS and CDR2 YFSETQ. CDR3 length: 13 amino acids. This chain's CDR3 is CASRSVGSYEQYF. The CDR3 DNA follows: TGCGCCAGCAGGAGTGTGGGCTCCTACGAGCAGTACTTC.

CDR3 sequence (DNA): TGTGCCAGCAGCCGACTAGCTTCTTACGAGCAGTACTTC. Translation gives CASSRLASYEQYF. The V and J genes are TRBV14 and TRBJ2-7, with TRBD2 identical over 7 bases. Germline V lookup: CDR1 SGHDN, CDR2 FVKESK. With 4 bases clipped from V and 4 bases from J, the junction kept 4 bases outside the gene matches. The CDR3 contains 13 residues.

This rearrangement joins TRBV4-1 to TRBJ2-7; TRBD2 matches at 8 bases. The trim removed 1 base at V and 3 bases at J, leaving 8 bases unmatched. The CDR3 is 16 amino acids. CDR1 is MGHRA and CDR2 is YSYEKL in the germline V gene. The CDR3 loop reads CASSQVSSGGRYEQYF. CDR3 DNA: TGCGCCAGCAGCCAAGTCTCCAGCGGGGGCCGCTACGAGCAGTACTTC.

The chain has TRBV5-8 and TRBJ1-6; D possibly corresponds to TRBD1 (6 bases). Trimming took 4 bases from V and 6 from J, leaving 11 bases between them. Germline V gives CDR1 SGHTS, CDR2 YDEGEE. This CDR3 has 14 residues. DNA for the CDR3: TGTGCCAGCAGCCGGACAGTAACTAATTCACCCCTCCACTTT. This gives the protein CASSRTVTNSPLHF.

The chain has TRBV4-1 and TRBJ2-1; TRBD2 matches 10 bases. The CDR3 has 17 amino acids. V trimming: 4 bases; J trimming: 0 bases; junction bases outside the gene matches: 6. Germline CDR1 MGHRA, CDR2 YSYEKL. This CDR3 reads CASSLTQREGSYNEQFF. Written as DNA, the CDR3 is TGCGCCAGCAGCCTGACTCAGCGGGAGGGCTCCTACAATGAGCAGTTCTTC.

The V gene is TRBV18, the J gene TRBJ1-5; D call uncertain. CDR3 size: 14 residues. Trimming removed 1 base at V and 9 bases at J, with 13 bases between. The germline V gene encodes CDR1 KGHSH and CDR2 LQKENI. The DNA of the CDR3 is TGTGCCAGCTCACCACTGGGCCGAGAACGGCCCCAGCATTTT. Its protein is CASSPLGRERPQHF.

The chain employs TRBV27 and TRBJ2-5; 11 bases agree with TRBD2. CDR1 is MNHEY, CDR2 SMNVEV, per germline (reference sequence). The V and J ends lost 7 bases and 5 bases, in that order; junction bases with no gene match: 3. This CDR3 spans 13 amino acids. For the CDR3, the DNA is TGTGCCAGCACCCGACTAGCGGGGGAGACCCAGTACTTC. Translating gives CASTRLAGETQYF.

This rearrangement joins TRBV2 to TRBJ2-7, with a weak D call TRBD1 (5 bases). Germline values: CDR1 SNHLY, CDR2 FYNNEI. This CDR3 has 13 residues. V was pared by 5 bases and J by 5 bases, with 13 bases between. Written as DNA, the CDR3 is TGTGCCAGCAGTCCTAGACTCAGGGACGAGCAGTACTTC. Residues: CASSPRLRDEQYF. The entire variable domain, with the rest obtained from reference TRBV2 and TRBJ2-7, is as follows: EPEVTQTPSHQVTQMGQEVILRCVPISNHLYFYWYRQILGQKVEFLVSFYNNEISEKSEIFDDQFSVERPDGSNFTLKIRSTKLEDSAMYFCASSPRLRDEQYFGPGTRLTVT.

The J gene is TRBJ2-2, the V gene TRBV7-9; possibly TRBD1 for D (6 bases). Germline CDR1 and CDR2: SEHNR and FQNEAQ (reference sequence). The CDR3 extends over 15 amino acids. Between the trimmed V and J ends, which lost 5 bases and 2 bases, there was a span of 12 bases. The CDR3 DNA reads TGTGCCAGCAGCAGTAAACAGGGTAACACCGGGGAGCTGTTTTTT. Protein product: CASSSKQGNTGELFF.

This clone is a singleton in its sample. The chain uses TRBV2 and TRBJ2-5, with 11 bases identical to TRBD2. This CDR3 comprises 15 residues. With V trimmed by 6 bases and J by 9 bases, 12 bases remained unmatched. Germline CDR1 is SNHLY and CDR2 is FYNNEI. The CDR3, as DNA: TGTGCCAGCAGCCCCGGGACTAGCGGTTCAGGGGCCCAGTACTTC. As protein: CASSPGTSGSGAQYF.

This clone has a single count. This chain joins TRBV7-9 and TRBJ2-6; TRBD1 agrees at 11 bases. V was pared by 1 base and J by 2 bases, with 7 bases of the junction left unmatched. The CDR3 consists of 19 residues. CDR1 is SEHNR and CDR2 is FQNEAQ in the germline V gene (reference sequence). CDR3 in amino acids: CASSLEGLDRGPGANVLTF. CDR3 in DNA: TGTGCCAGCAGCTTAGAGGGTCTGGACAGGGGGCCTGGGGCCAACGTCCTGACTTTC.

The chain employs TRBV27 and TRBJ2-5, with 9 bases that match TRBD1. The CDR3 has 12 residues. Germline CDR1 is MNHEY and CDR2 is SMNVEV (reference sequence). CDR3 protein: CATGTGRETQYF. The CDR3 DNA sequence: TGTGCGACGGGGACAGGGAGAGAGACCCAGTACTTC.

This chain joins TRBV28 and TRBJ1-1; D is undetermined. Trimming took off 6 bases at V and 1 base at J, with 3 bases between the two ends. The V gene's germline CDR1 is MDHEN and CDR2 SYDVKM. The CDR3 length is 11 residues. In DNA form, the CDR3 reads TGTGCCAGCAGCAAGAACACTGAAGCTTTCTTT. This codes for CASSKNTEAFF.

The chain links TRBV5-1 to TRBJ1-1; 9 nucleotides agree with TRBD1. Germline lookup yields CDR1 SGHRS and CDR2 YFSETQ. V shed 4 bases, J shed 1 base, and the junction held 8 bases outside the gene matches. The CDR3 runs to 16 residues. As DNA, the CDR3 is TGCGCCAGCAGCGAATCCCCGGGACAGGGGAACACTGAAGCTTTCTTT. As protein: CASSESPGQGNTEAFF.

The chain uses TRBV30 and TRBJ2-2, with 7 bases matching TRBD2. Germline V gene sequence: CDR1 GTSNPN, CDR2 SVGIG (reference sequence). Trimming removed 1 base from V and 4 bases from J; junction bases left unmatched: 6. This CDR3 is built from 15 residues. The CDR3, as DNA: TGTGCCTGGAGTGAGACTAGCCGTGGCACCGGGGAGCTGTTTTTT. Translation gives CAWSETSRGTGELFF.

This chain joins TRBV4-3 and TRBJ1-5; D not resolved. This CDR3 comprises 15 residues. Trimming took off 1 base at V and 1 base at J, with 8 bases between the two ends. CDR1 is LGHNA and CDR2 is YSLEER in the germline V gene. This chain's CDR3 is CASSQGGLSNQPQHF. The CDR3 nucleotides are TGCGCCAGCAGCCAAGGAGGGTTGAGCAATCAGCCCCAGCATTTT.

The chain joins TRBV4-3 to TRBJ2-1; D not resolved. This CDR3 contains 17 residues. V was clipped by 0 bases and J by 4 bases, with 16 bases between them. Germline CDR1 is LGHNA and CDR2 is YSLEER. The CDR3 region is CASSQDDSTVWYNEQFF. CDR3 nucleotides: TGCGCCAGCAGCCAAGACGACTCTACGGTATGGTACAATGAGCAGTTCTTC.

The chain has TRBV7-8 and TRBJ2-1, with D perhaps TRBD2 (6 bases). Trimming took 1 base from V and 7 from J, leaving 14 bases between them. The CDR3 extends over 15 amino acids. Per germline, CDR1 SGHVS and CDR2 FQNEAQ. DNA for the CDR3: TGTGCCAGCAGCTTAGATGGCGGGATAGGGAATGAGCAGTTCTTC. This sequence encodes CASSLDGGIGNEQFF. Together with reference TRBV7-8 and TRBJ2-1, the CDR3 gives the full variable domain: GAGVSQSPRYKVAKRGQDVALRCDPISGHVSLFWYQQALGQGPEFLTYFQNEAQLDKSGLPSDRFFAERPEGSVSTLKIQRTQQEDSAVYLCASSLDGGIGNEQFFGPGTRLTVL.

This clone was found a few times. The chain has TRBV6-1 and TRBJ1-5; 7 nucleotides align to TRBD1. J gave up 0 bases and V 6 bases, and 5 bases lay outside the gene matches. Germline values: CDR1 MNHNS, CDR2 SASEGT. The CDR3 consists of 15 residues. The CDR3 loop reads CASRRQGYSNQPQHF. CDR3 nucleotide sequence: TGTGCCAGCAGGCGACAGGGCTATAGCAATCAGCCCCAGCATTTT.

The chain couples TRBV29-1 to TRBJ2-5; TRBD2 is a possible D gene (6 bases). Trimming stripped 4 bases from V and 5 bases from J, with 14 bases between. The CDR3 runs 13 residues. CDR1 is SQVTM, CDR2 ANQGSEA, per germline. CDR3 region: CSVGVTSLETQYF. DNA of the CDR3: TGCAGCGTTGGGGTGACTAGTTTGGAGACCCAGTACTTC.

This chain connects TRBV27 to TRBJ1-6, with D hard to call. Germline CDR1 and CDR2: MNHEY and SMNVEV (reference sequence). The CDR3 extends over 13 amino acids. V lost 6 bases, J lost 6 bases, and 9 bases lay in between. As DNA, the CDR3 is TGTGCCAGCAGCTATGAGATTAATTCACCCCTCCACTTT. Protein product: CASSYEINSPLHF.

This clone is labeled medium-sized. The chain links TRBV6-6 to TRBJ2-5; weak D call: TRBD2 (5 bases). The germline CDR1 and CDR2 sequences are MNHNY and SVGAGI (reference sequence). Trimming cost V 6 bases and J 2 bases, with 10 bases left between them. The CDR3 extends over 13 amino acids. The CDR3 sequence: CASSHREQETQYF. The DNA of the CDR3 is TGTGCCAGCAGCCATCGGGAACAAGAGACCCAGTACTTC.

J is TRBJ1-5 and V is TRBV6-1; D not resolved. CDR1 and CDR2 from the germline V gene are MNHNS and SASEGT. Trimming cost V 6 bases and J 4 bases, with 10 bases left between them. This CDR3 spans 13 amino acids. CDR3 amino acids: CASRRRENQPQHF. The CDR3 DNA sequence: TGTGCCAGCAGACGGAGGGAGAATCAGCCCCAGCATTTT.

This chain uses TRBV19 with TRBJ2-5; 10 bases map to TRBD1. The CDR3 contains 15 residues. Germline V gene data show CDR1 as LNHDA and CDR2 as SQIVND (reference sequence). Germline trimming cut 5 bases from V and 4 bases from J; bases unmatched to any gene: 7. This CDR3 is CASSFGTGDGETQYF. DNA for the CDR3: TGTGCCAGTAGTTTTGGGACAGGGGACGGAGAGACCCAGTACTTC.